One and the same sample provided the 8 T cell receptor beta chains below, sequenced in a study of CD4 T cells in relation to SARS-CoV-2 and coronaviruses. TCRdb keeps only in-frame clones here, not all; method: immunoSEQ multiplex PCR. There are nearly 30,000 clones in the sample; 70% to 85% occur only once, and roughly 14% lies in the top ten. Their specific antigens are unknown. CD4+ T cells from unexposed donors were obtained before the COVID-19 pandemic (2011-2018). The cells were cultured for about ten days before CD4+ T cells were isolated. The source material was CD4+ T cells from PBMCs, cultured in vitro. These TCRs come from a human donor in good health.

CDR3 bases: TGCAGCGTCGAACAGGTCAATGAGCAGTTCTTC. Protein product: CSVEQVNEQFF. This chain links TRBV29-1 with TRBJ2-1, with a possible D match to TRBD1 (5 bases). V shed 6 bases and J shed 6 bases, with 9 bases lying between them. Germline V gives CDR1 SQVTM, CDR2 ANQGSEA. CDR3 size: 11 residues.

CDR3 region: CATSDSPGTGVRDTQYF. DNA of the CDR3: TGTGCCACCAGTGACAGTCCCGGGACAGGGGTTAGAGATACGCAGTATTTT. The chain links TRBV24-1 to TRBJ2-3; 10 bases match TRBD1. The germline gives CDR1 KGHDR, CDR2 SFDVKD. V lost 4 bases, J lost 5 bases, and 11 bases stayed unmatched. The CDR3 extends over 17 amino acids.

The V call is TRBV12-5, the J call TRBJ2-5; D unresolved. CDR1 LGHNT and CDR2 FRNRAP come from the germline V gene. The CDR3 has 12 residues. Deletions cut 5 bases from V and 5 bases from J, with 9 bases between. CDR3 DNA sequence: TGTGCTAGTGGTACCCACGGTGAGACCCAGTACTTC. Protein product: CASGTHGETQYF.

The rearrangement joins TRBV7-8 to TRBJ1-5; D is undetermined. The CDR3 runs to 13 residues. V was trimmed by 4 bases and J by 4 bases, leaving 8 bases between them. The germline V gene has CDR1 SGHVS and CDR2 FQNEAQ. The CDR3 here is CASSSDGNQPQHF. CDR3 sequence (DNA): TGTGCCAGCAGCTCGGACGGGAATCAGCCCCAGCATTTT.

There are a few counts of this clone. This chain links TRBV19 with TRBJ2-2; 10 bases agree with TRBD2. The CDR3 is 18 residues long. Germline V gene sequence: CDR1 LNHDA, CDR2 SQIVND (reference sequence). The J segment lost 0 bases and the V segment lost 1 base, leaving 5 bases of the junction unmatched. The CDR3 sequence is CASSIGSGGASNTGELFF. CDR3 nucleotides: TGTGCCAGTAGTATAGGGAGCGGGGGGGCCTCGAACACCGGGGAGCTGTTTTTT.

The chain uses TRBV7-2 and TRBJ1-2, with 10 bases lining up with TRBD1. Germline V gene lookup returns CDR1 SGHTA and CDR2 FQGNSA. The CDR3 is 14 residues long. With 5 bases clipped from V and 5 bases from J, the junction kept 5 bases outside the gene matches. Written as DNA, the CDR3 is TGTGCCAGCAGCCCCTTGGGACAGGGGTATGGCTACACCTTC. Protein: CASSPLGQGYGYTF. The full variable domain, its missing parts supplied by reference TRBV7-2 and TRBJ1-2, is GAGVSQSPSNKVTEKGKDVELRCDPISGHTALYWYRQSLGQGLEFLIYFQGNSAPDKSGLPSDRFSAERTGGSVSTLTIQRTQQEDSAVYLCASSPLGQGYGYTFGSGTRLTVV.

This sequence joins TRBV6-5 and TRBJ1-5; 7 bases fit TRBD1. Germline-derived CDR1 and CDR2 are MNHEY and SVGAGI. This CDR3 has 15 amino acids. With 5 bases clipped from V and 2 bases from J, the junction kept 6 bases outside the gene matches. CDR3 region: CASSTGAMGNQPQHF. The CDR3 DNA is TGTGCCAGCAGTACAGGGGCGATGGGCAATCAGCCCCAGCATTTT.

The V gene is TRBV20-1, the J gene TRBJ2-7; possible D gene TRBD1, 5 bases. CDR3 size: 11 residues. Trimming took 6 bases from V and 3 from J, leaving 9 bases between them. Per the germline V gene, CDR1 is DFQATT and CDR2 is SNEGSKA (reference sequence). CDR3 DNA: TGCAGTGCCAAGACAGACTACGAGCAGTACTTC. Amino acids: CSAKTDYEQYF.